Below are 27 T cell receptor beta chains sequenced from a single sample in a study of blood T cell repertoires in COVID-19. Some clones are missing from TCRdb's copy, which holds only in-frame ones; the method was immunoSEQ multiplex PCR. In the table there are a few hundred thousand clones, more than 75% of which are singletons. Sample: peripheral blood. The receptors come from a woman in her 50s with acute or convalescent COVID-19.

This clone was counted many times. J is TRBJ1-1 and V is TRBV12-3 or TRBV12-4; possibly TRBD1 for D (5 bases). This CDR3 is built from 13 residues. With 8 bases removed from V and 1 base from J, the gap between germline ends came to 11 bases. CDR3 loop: CASGDSWNTEAFF. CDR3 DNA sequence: TGTGCCAGCGGGGACTCCTGGAACACTGAAGCTTTCTTT.

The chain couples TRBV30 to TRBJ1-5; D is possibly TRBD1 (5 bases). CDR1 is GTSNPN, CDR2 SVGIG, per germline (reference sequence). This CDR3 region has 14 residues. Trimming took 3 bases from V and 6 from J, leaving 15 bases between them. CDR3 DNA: TGTGCCTGGAGCGTGGGGGGACGGCTTCAGCCCCAGCATTTT. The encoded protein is CAWSVGGRLQPQHF.

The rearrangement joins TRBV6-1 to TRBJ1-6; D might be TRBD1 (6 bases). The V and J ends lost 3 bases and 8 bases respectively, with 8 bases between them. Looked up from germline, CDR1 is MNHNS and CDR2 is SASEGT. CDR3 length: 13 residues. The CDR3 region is CASSERQDSPLHF. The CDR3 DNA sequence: TGTGCCAGCAGTGAGAGACAGGATTCACCCCTCCACTTT.

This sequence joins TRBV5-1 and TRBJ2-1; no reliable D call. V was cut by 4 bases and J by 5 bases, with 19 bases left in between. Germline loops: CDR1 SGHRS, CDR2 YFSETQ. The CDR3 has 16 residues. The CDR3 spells CASSLGVSSLNNEQFF. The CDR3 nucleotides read TGCGCCAGCAGCCTGGGCGTCTCTTCCCTGAACAATGAGCAGTTCTTC.

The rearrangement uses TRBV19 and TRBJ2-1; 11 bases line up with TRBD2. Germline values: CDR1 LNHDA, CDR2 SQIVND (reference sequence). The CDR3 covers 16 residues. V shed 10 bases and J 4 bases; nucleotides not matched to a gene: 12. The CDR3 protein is CATSEPGLAEYNEQFF. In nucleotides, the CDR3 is TGTGCCACCTCCGAACCGGGACTAGCGGAATACAATGAGCAGTTCTTC.

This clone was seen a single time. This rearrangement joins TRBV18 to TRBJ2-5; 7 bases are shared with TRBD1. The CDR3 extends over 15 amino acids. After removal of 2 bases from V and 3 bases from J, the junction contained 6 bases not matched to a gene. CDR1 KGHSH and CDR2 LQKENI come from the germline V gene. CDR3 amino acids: CASSPRQGPEETQYF. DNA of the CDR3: TGTGCCAGCTCACCAAGACAGGGACCTGAAGAGACCCAGTACTTC.

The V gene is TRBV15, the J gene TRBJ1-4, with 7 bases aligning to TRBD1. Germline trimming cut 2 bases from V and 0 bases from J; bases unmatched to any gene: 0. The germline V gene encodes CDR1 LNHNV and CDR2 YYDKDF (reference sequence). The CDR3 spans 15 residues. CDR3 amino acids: CATSRQGATNEKLFF. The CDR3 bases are TGTGCCACCAGCAGACAGGGGGCAACTAATGAAAAACTGTTTTTT.

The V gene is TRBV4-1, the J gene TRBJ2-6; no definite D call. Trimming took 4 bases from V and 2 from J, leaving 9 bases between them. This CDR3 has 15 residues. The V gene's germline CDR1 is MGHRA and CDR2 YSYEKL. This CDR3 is CASSLLYTGANVLTF. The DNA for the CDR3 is TGCGCCAGCAGCCTCCTTTACACTGGGGCCAACGTCCTGACTTTC.

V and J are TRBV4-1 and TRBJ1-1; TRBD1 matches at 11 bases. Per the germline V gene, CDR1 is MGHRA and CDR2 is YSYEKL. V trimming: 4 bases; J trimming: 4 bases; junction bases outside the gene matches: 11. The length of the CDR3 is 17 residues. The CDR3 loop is CASSPQAGTGGVTEAFF. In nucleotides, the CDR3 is TGCGCCAGCAGCCCTCAGGCCGGGACAGGGGGTGTCACTGAAGCTTTCTTT.

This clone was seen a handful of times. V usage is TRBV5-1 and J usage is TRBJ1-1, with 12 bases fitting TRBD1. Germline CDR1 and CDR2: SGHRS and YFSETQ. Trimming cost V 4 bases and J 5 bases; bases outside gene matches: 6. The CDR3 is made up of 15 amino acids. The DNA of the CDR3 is TGCGCCAGCAGCCCCGGGACAGGGGGCGGTACTGAAGCTTTCTTT. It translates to CASSPGTGGGTEAFF.

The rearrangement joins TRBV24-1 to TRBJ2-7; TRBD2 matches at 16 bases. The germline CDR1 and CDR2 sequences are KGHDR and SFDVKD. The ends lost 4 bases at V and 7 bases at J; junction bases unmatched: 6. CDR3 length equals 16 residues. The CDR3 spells CATSDPGLAGGREQYF. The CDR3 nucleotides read TGTGCCACCAGTGACCCGGGACTAGCGGGAGGGAGAGAGCAGTACTTC.

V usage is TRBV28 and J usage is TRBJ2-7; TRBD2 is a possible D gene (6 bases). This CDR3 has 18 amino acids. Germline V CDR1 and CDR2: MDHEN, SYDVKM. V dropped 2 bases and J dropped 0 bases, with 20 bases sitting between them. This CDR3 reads CASSLRDWGRRSSYEQYF. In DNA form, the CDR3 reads TGTGCCAGCAGTTTACGGGACTGGGGACGGAGGAGCTCCTACGAGCAGTACTTC.

This CDR3 reads CASSHGLVRNEQFF. CDR3 nucleotide sequence: TGTGCCAGCAGCCATGGACTAGTTCGGAATGAGCAGTTCTTC. The gene calls are TRBV5-5 and TRBJ2-1; 7 nucleotides agree with TRBD2. This CDR3 contains 14 residues. V trimming: 4 bases; J trimming: 7 bases; junction bases outside the gene matches: 8. Germline CDR1 reads SGHKS; CDR2 reads YYEKEE (reference sequence).

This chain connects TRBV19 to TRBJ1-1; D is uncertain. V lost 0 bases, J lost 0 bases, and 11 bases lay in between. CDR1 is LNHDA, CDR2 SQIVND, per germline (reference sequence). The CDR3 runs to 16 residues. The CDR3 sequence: CASSIDRHSLNTEAFF. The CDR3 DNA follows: TGTGCCAGTAGTATAGATCGGCACAGCTTGAACACTGAAGCTTTCTTT.

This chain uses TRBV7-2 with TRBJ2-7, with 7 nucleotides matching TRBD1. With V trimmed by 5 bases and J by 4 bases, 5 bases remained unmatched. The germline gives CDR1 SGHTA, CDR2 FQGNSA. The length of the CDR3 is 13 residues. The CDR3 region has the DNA TGTGCCAGCAGCAGACAGGGTTCTTACGAGCAGTACTTC. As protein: CASSRQGSYEQYF.

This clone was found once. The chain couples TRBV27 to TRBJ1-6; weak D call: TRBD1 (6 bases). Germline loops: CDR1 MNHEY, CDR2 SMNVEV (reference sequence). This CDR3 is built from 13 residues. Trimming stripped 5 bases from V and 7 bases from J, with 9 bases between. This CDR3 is CASSQGTNSPLHF. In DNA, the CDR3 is TGTGCCAGCAGTCAGGGGACCAATTCACCCCTCCACTTT.

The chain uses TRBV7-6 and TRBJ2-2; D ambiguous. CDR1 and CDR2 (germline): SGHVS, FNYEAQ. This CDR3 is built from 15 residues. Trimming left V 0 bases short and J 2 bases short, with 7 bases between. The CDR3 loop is CASSLALLNTGELFF. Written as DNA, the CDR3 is TGTGCCAGCAGCTTAGCACTGCTAAACACCGGGGAGCTGTTTTTT.

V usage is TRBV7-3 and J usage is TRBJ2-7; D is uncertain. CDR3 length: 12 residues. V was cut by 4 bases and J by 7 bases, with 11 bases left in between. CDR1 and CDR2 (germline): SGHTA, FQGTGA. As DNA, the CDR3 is TGTGCCAGCAGCTCCCGAACTGGTGAGCAGTACTTC. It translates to CASSSRTGEQYF.

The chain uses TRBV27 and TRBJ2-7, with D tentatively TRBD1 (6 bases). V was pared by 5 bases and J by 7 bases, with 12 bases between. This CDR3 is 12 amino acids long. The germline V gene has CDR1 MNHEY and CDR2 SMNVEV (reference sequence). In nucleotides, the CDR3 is TGTGCCAGCAGTCTTCAGGGGCAAGAGCAGTACTTC. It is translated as CASSLQGQEQYF.

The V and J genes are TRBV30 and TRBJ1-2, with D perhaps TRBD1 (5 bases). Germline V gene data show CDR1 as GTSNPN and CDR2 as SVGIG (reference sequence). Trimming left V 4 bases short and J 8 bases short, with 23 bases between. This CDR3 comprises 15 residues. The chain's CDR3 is CAWTGLDGGPSGYTF. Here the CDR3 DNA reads TGTGCCTGGACAGGCCTCGACGGGGGACCGTCGGGCTACACCTTC.

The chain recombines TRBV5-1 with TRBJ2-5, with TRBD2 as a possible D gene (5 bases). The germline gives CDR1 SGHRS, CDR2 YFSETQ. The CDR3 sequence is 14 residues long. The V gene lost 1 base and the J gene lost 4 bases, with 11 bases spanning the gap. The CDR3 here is CASSLRGSGETQYF. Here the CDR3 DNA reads TGCGCCAGCAGCTTGAGAGGGAGTGGAGAGACCCAGTACTTC.

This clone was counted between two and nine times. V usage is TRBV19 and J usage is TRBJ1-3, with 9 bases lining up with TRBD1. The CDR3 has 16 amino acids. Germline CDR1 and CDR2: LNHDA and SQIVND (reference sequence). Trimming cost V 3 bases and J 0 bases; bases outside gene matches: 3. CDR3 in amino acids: CASSIGDRASGNTIYF. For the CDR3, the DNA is TGTGCCAGTAGTATCGGGGACAGGGCCTCTGGAAACACCATATATTTT. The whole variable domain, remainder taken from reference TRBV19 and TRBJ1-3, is DGGITQSPKYLFRKEGQNVTLSCEQNLNHDAMYWYRQDPGQGLRLIYYSQIVNDFQKGDIAEGYSVSREKKESFPLTVTSAQKNPTAFYLCASSIGDRASGNTIYFGEGSWLTVV.

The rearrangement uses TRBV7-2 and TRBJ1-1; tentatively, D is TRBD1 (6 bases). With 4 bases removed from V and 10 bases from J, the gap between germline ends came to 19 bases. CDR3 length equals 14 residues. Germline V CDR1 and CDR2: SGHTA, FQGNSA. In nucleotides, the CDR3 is TGTGCCAGCAGCTCCCGTGGGGGGCGCGGGGGAGCTTTCTTT. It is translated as CASSSRGGRGGAFF.

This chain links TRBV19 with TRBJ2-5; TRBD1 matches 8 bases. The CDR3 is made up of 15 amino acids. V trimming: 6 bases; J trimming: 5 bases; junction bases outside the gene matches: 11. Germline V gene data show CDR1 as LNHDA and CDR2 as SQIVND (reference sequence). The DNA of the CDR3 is TGTGCCAGTAGCCCTCTCAGGGGGCGCGGGGAGACCCAGTACTTC. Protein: CASSPLRGRGETQYF.

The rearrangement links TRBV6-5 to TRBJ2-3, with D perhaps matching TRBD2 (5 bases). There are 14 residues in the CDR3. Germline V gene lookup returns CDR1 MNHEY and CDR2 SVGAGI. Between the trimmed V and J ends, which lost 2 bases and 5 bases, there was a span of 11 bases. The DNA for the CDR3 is TGTGCCAGCAGTTACAGACGGGCGGGAGATACGCAGTATTTT. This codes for CASSYRRAGDTQYF.

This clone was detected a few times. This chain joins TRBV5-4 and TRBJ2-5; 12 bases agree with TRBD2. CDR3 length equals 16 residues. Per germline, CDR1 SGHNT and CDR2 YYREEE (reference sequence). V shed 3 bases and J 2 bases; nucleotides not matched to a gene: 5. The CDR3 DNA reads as TGTGCCAGCAGCTCGGGCGGGACTAGCGGGCAAGAGACCCAGTACTTC. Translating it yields CASSSGGTSGQETQYF.

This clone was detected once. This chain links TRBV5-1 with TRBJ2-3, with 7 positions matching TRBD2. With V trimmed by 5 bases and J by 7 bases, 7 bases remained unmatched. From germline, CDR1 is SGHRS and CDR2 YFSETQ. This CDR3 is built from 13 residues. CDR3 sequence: CASRPGGSYTQYF. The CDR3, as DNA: TGCGCCAGCAGGCCGGGGGGTTCATATACGCAGTATTTT.